This T cell receptor beta chain was retrieved from a study of PD-1 blockade in classical Hodgkin lymphoma (dated by TCRdb to about 2020). Regarding the complete study: Nivolumab dosing was 3 mg/kg intravenously every 2 weeks, continuing until either disease progression or unacceptable toxicity. To define a peripheral blood immune signature of response to PD-1 blockade in classical Hodgkin lymphoma, the study combined TCR beta sequencing with CyTOF.

The Qiagen DNeasy kit was used to extract genomic DNA from unsorted PBMCs and from the negatively selected CD4+ and CD8+ fractions. Using primers that anneal to V and J segments, immunoSEQ multiplex PCR amplified the TCR beta CDR3 regions. A synthetic immune receptor repertoire was used to minimize amplification bias, and any residual bias was removed computationally once sequencing was done. Concerning the study's data processing: Repertoire diversity was quantified as the Shannon entropy index using custom Python scripts. The unsorted, CD4+ and CD8+ repertoires were each analyzed separately, with the exception of combined analyses, where CD4+ and CD8+ sequences were merged in silico. Clonal expansion was defined as a frequency increase of at least 2-fold after treatment compared with C1D1, and clones undetected at baseline were assigned a pseudocount of 0.5. Singleton clones were defined as clones with 0 or 1 copy at C1D1, and non-singleton clones were defined as clones with 2 or more copies. Clones expanded in unsorted samples were annotated as CD4+, CD8+ or unknown by matching protein sequences in sorted samples from the same patient. Wilcoxon tests on paired samples were used to test changes in diversity from C1D1 to C4D1. The table comes from immuneACCESS by way of TCRdb, which keeps in-frame sequences with V and J called. Part of the clones is missing from these tables; in studies checked, under half for an unresolved V gene and the rest for unknown reasons. V and J calls and clone size are those listed in that table; D and trimming were worked out from the DNA. The sample yields around 19,000 clones; 70% to 85% were counted once. The ten most abundant clones make up about 41% of the sample.

The time point label, read with the paper, signifies: cycle 2 day 1 (C2D1) of nivolumab. Relapse after autologous stem cell transplantation had occurred in all trial patients, and cohorts A, B and C were distinguished by prior brentuximab vedotin exposure. The trial cohort comprised some 60 patients with relapsed/refractory classical Hodgkin lymphoma whose best overall responses were complete response, partial response or progressive disease. Single-agent nivolumab was administered to trial patients in the multi-cohort phase II CheckMate 205 trial. Best overall response was determined by an independent review committee according to the 2007 International Working Group response criteria. Trial PBMCs were collected immediately before nivolumab initiation (C1D1) and during therapy at cycle 2 day 1 and cycle 4 day 1. Peripheral blood was collected in 8 mL Vacutainer Cell Preparation Tubes, from which PBMCs were isolated by centrifugation and then cryopreserved.

The paper as a whole reports these results and caveats: Patients starting nivolumab less than 1 year after ASCT had lower diversity and were excluded from later analyses to avoid confounding by immune reconstitution. CD4+ but not CD8+ TCR diversity rose significantly by C4D1 (p=0.0027 vs p=0.16), most apparent in complete responders (p=0.02). Only a single clinical trial cohort was studied, and what caused the repertoire differences, possibly disease activity or prior therapy, remained undefined. Baseline diversity similar to that of newly diagnosed patients was observed in trial patients achieving complete response, whereas significantly lower diversity was observed in partial responders and progressors. Baseline TCR diversity was reported to be lower in newly diagnosed patients than in healthy donors, and even lower in relapsed/refractory patients.

Via the germline V gene, CDR1 is SGHNT and CDR2 YENEEA. The CDR3 holds 13 amino acids from the cysteine to the phenylalanine. The DNA shown is the 39-base CDR3, in frame from base 1. V lost 5 bases and J lost 6 bases, and the count of bases not matched to a germline gene is 6. Only one count was recorded for this clone. What this receptor recognizes is not known. Base qualities are not at hand, and no much larger clone is one base apart. This specimen consisted of peripheral blood mononuclear cells (PBMCs), obtained before the second cycle of nivolumab. The sequence derives from a human donor with classical Hodgkin lymphoma. The sequence joins TRBV11-3 to TRBJ1-1; 7 bases in between match TRBD1. The nucleotide sequence is given as TGTGCCAGCAGCCTAGGACAGGCCTCTGAAGCTTTCTTT. Its translation reads: CASSLGQASEAFF.